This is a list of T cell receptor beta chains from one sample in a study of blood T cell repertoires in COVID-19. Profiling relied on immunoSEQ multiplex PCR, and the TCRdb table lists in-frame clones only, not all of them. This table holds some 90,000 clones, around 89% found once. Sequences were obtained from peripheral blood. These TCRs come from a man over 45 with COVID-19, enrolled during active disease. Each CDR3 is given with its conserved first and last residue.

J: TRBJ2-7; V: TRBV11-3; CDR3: CASAGNSYEQYF
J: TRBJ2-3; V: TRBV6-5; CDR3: CASSYSNNHRGTQYF
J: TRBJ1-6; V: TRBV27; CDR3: CASSLNPGWTVYNSPLHF
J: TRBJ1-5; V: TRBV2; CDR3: CASSVAYSNQPQHF
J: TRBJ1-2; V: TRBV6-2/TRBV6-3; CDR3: CASGWTVNYGYTF
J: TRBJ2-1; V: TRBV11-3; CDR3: CASSYGGVVSYNEQFF
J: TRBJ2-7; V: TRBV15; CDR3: CATSRARGAYEQYF
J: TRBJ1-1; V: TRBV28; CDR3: CASSPTDRWNTEAFF
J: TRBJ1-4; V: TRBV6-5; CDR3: CASSPGTTNEKLFF
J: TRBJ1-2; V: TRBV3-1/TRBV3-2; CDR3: CASSHPDRVGGYTF
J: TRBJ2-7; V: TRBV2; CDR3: CASSDQVLSYEQYF
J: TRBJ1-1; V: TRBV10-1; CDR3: CASSENNAEAFF
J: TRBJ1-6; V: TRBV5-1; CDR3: CASSLSTVGGLLGSPLHF
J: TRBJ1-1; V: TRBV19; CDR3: CASSIGAENTEAFF
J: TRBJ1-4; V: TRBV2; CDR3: CASRIQTTNEKLFF
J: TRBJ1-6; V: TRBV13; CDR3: CASSSEDRPNNSPLHF
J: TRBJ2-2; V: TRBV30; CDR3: CAWNSLQEDTGELFF
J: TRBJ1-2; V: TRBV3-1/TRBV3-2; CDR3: CASSPTSPYGYTF
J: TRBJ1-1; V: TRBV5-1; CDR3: CASSAVTGGRTEAFF
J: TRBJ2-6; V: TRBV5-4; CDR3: CASSRQALSGANVLTF
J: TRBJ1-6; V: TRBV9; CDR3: CASSVDGAASSYNSPLHF
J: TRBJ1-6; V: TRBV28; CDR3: CASSPTGRYSNSPLHF
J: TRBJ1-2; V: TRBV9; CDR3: CASSFGSPHHYGYTF
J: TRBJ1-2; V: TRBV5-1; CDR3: CASSSDSNYGYTF
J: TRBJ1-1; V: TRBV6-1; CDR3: CASSEGVGENTEAFF
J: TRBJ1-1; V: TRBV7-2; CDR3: CASSLLLFAEAFF
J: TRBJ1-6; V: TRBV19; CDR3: CASSSGQVVSSPLHF
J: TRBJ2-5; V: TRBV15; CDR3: CATSRDGGDETQYF
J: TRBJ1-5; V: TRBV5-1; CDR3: CASSLGTGKNQPQHF
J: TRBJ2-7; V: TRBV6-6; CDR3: CASRAGQGYEQYF
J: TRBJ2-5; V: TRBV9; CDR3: CASSVGGTSSPLRETQYF